These 9 T cell receptor beta chains were sequenced from one sample in a study of regulatory T cells in long-lasting Graves disease. Investigators prepared the TCR beta libraries by applying iRepertoire HTBI primers and Arm-PCR of CDR3 regions. TCRdb ran MiXCR on the multiplex PCR reads and lists one entry per CDR3 protein. Found here are 550,000 to 700,000 distinct CDR3 sequences, 15% to 20% of them singletons; the top ten hold 12%. Time point: newly diagnosed GD, antithyroid drugs for less than 3 months. Generation of the TCR library employed RNA extracted from PBMCs. The data were also submitted as part of a second study, on T cells in Graves' hyperthyroidism and ophthalmopathy.

The sequencing here drew on peripheral blood mononuclear cells (PBMCs), taken at new diagnosis, from a patient treated with antithyroid drugs. The receptors here all came from a man aged 18 to 35 with Graves disease.

The table lists this clonotype with many counts. V is TRBV4-1 and J is TRBJ2-7; possibly TRBD2 for D (5 bases). V was clipped by 0 bases and J by 3 bases, with 12 bases between them. Germline V CDR1 and CDR2: MGHRA, YSYEKL. This CDR3 comprises 15 residues. The CDR3 nucleotides are TGCGCCAGCAGCCAAGAGGGGATGGGGAGCTACGAGCAGTACTTC. Translation: CASSQEGMGSYEQYF.

The chain combines TRBV4-1 with TRBJ2-2, with D uncertain. Germline-derived CDR1 and CDR2 are MGHRA and YSYEKL. This CDR3 comprises 16 residues. Trimming removed 4 bases from V and 1 base from J, with 13 bases in between. In DNA, the CDR3 is TGCGCCAGCAGCCGGGCGCCCCTCGGGAACACCGGGGAGCTGTTTTTT. Residues: CASSRAPLGNTGELFF.

The J gene is TRBJ1-1, the V gene TRBV3-1; D gene unclear. Germline V gene sequence: CDR1 LGHDT, CDR2 YNNKEL (reference sequence). Trimming pared 1 base from V and 1 base from J, leaving 13 bases between. This CDR3 is 16 amino acids long. CDR3 coding DNA: TGTGCCAGCAGCCAAGCTGGGGTGTTTGCGAACACTGAAGCTTTCTTT. It yields the protein CASSQAGVFANTEAFF.

Only a few counts were recorded for this clonotype. The genes are TRBV2 and TRBJ1-4; D may be TRBD1 (6 bases). The CDR3 extends over 16 amino acids. V was clipped by 10 bases and J by 2 bases, with 20 bases between them. Germline lookup yields CDR1 SNHLY and CDR2 FYNNEI. DNA of the CDR3: TGTGCCACAACCCGGGACACACCTGCCACTAATGAAAAACTGTTTTTT. This gives the protein CATTRDTPATNEKLFF.

This clonotype showed up many times. The rearrangement uses TRBV30 and TRBJ1-4, with 7 bases lining up with TRBD1. Trimming took 2 bases from V and 4 from J; bases not matched to a gene: 4. This CDR3 spans 14 amino acids. Germline assignment: CDR1 GTSNPN and CDR2 SVGIG (reference sequence). CDR3 bases: TGTGCCTGGAGTTCAGGGGGGTTTAATGAAAAACTGTTTTTT. As protein: CAWSSGGFNEKLFF.

The J gene is TRBJ2-7, the V gene TRBV12-5; 8 bases match TRBD2. The CDR3 loop spans 14 amino acids. J was trimmed by 3 bases and V by 5 bases; bases with no gene match: 6. Germline V gene sequence: CDR1 LGHNT, CDR2 FRNRAP. This chain's CDR3 is CASGPGREGYEQYF. As DNA, the CDR3 is TGTGCTAGTGGTCCCGGACGGGAGGGCTACGAGCAGTACTTC.

This clonotype was recorded a few times. The J gene is TRBJ2-5, the V gene TRBV11-1, with 10 nucleotides matching TRBD1. Trimming took 5 bases from V and 2 from J; bases not matched to a gene: 14. Looked up from germline, CDR1 is SGHAT and CDR2 is FQDESV (reference sequence). The CDR3 totals 18 residues. CDR3 bases: TGTGCCAGCAGCGACGCGCTGACCGGGACAGGGGCACAAGAGACCCAGTACTTC. Protein product: CASSDALTGTGAQETQYF. Full variable domain (outside the CDR3, taken from reference TRBV11-1 and TRBJ2-5): EAEVAQSPRYKITEKSQAVAFWCDPISGHATLYWYRQILGQGPELLVQFQDESVVDDSQLPKDRFSAERLKGVDSTLKIQPAELGDSAMYLCASSDALTGTGAQETQYFGPGTRLLVL.

The V and J genes are TRBV12-3 or TRBV12-4 and TRBJ2-1, with a possible D match to TRBD1 (6 bases). CDR3 size: 15 residues. The V gene lost 1 base and the J gene lost 4 bases, with 11 bases spanning the gap. The CDR3 DNA follows: TGTGCCAGCAGTTTAGGGGACACCCCTTACAATGAGCAGTTCTTC. Protein sequence: CASSLGDTPYNEQFF.

This clonotype was detected many times. The chain couples TRBV5-1 to TRBJ2-7; D is ambiguous. CDR1 is SGHRS, CDR2 YFSETQ, per germline. Trimming removed 1 base from V and 4 bases from J, with 15 bases in between. This CDR3 has 15 amino acids. The CDR3 bases are TGCGCCAGCAGCTTGATAGGGCAGAATGCTTACGAGCAGTACTTC. It encodes CASSLIGQNAYEQYF.